Listed here are 31 T cell receptor beta chains from one sample, sequenced in a study of T cells in Graves' hyperthyroidism and ophthalmopathy (dated by TCRdb to between 2018 and 2020). The library was produced with multiplex PCR. TCRdb names Illumina HiSeq 2000 as the instrument used. The TCR beta CDR3 regions were amplified from the RNA transcripts. A first-round RT-PCR of the TCR CDR3 used the HTBI primer set with the Qiagen OneStep RT-PCR kit. TCRdb itself trimmed the public reads at Q25 with fastp, ran MiXCR and retained productive beta chains. Every entry covers one CDR3 protein and lists the most common genes and DNA from its rows. The sample contains about 400,000 distinct CDR3 sequences, around 15% of them found a single time. The ten largest clones capture approximately 19% of the sample. The source material was blood. Receptors originate from a woman aged 60-70 years with Graves' ophthalmopathy.

This chain connects TRBV6-1 to TRBJ2-1, with D possibly matching TRBD2 (6 bases). The V and J ends lost 6 bases and 0 bases respectively, with 15 bases between them. Germline CDR1 and CDR2: MNHNS and SASEGT. This CDR3 comprises 16 residues. CDR3 in amino acids: CASSAASGYSYNEQFF. The CDR3, as DNA: TGTGCCAGCAGCGCCGCGAGCGGGTACTCCTACAATGAGCAGTTCTTC.

This clonotype was counted many times. The chain uses TRBV29-1 and TRBJ2-7; 7 nucleotides agree with TRBD2. The CDR3 consists of 13 residues. Looked up from germline, CDR1 is SQVTM and CDR2 is ANQGSEA. Trimming took 4 bases from V and 2 from J; bases not matched to a gene: 5. DNA for the CDR3: TGCAGCGTTGCAACTAGCGAGGCCTACGAGCAGTACTTC. Translating it yields CSVATSEAYEQYF.

The rearrangement links TRBV5-4 to TRBJ2-3, with 8 bases that match TRBD2. Losses at the gene ends were 4 bases for V and 4 bases for J; bases not matched to a gene: 8. This CDR3 is built from 15 residues. Germline V gene lookup returns CDR1 SGHNT and CDR2 YYREEE (reference sequence). DNA of the CDR3: TGTGCCAGCAGCCCCCGGGGGGGGGCGGCAGATACGCAGTATTTT. This codes for CASSPRGGAADTQYF.

This clonotype was detected many times. The gene calls are TRBV28 and TRBJ2-4; no clear D. Germline CDR1 reads MDHEN; CDR2 reads SYDVKM. Trimming cost V 6 bases and J 4 bases, with 10 bases left between them. The CDR3 covers 13 residues. This CDR3 is CASSLGPKNIQYF. The CDR3 nucleotides are TGTGCCAGCAGCCTAGGTCCTAAAAACATTCAGTACTTC.

This clonotype was recorded at least ten times. This chain connects TRBV2 to TRBJ1-6; 12 bases line up with TRBD1. Germline V gene lookup returns CDR1 SNHLY and CDR2 FYNNEI. Trimming took 6 bases from V and 10 from J; bases not matched to a gene: 7. This CDR3 is 15 amino acids long. CDR3 region: CASSRDRGQKSPLHF. CDR3 sequence (DNA): TGTGCCAGCAGCCGGGACAGGGGGCAAAAATCACCCCTCCACTTT.

The table lists this clonotype with many counts. V gene TRBV5-1 combines with J gene TRBJ1-4; D not certain. The CDR3 contains 14 residues. In germline, CDR1 is SGHRS, CDR2 YFSETQ. The ends were cut back, 4 bases at V and 0 bases at J, with 7 bases in the middle. CDR3: CASSPSATNEKLFF. In nucleotides, the CDR3 is TGCGCCAGCAGCCCTTCTGCAACTAATGAAAAACTGTTTTTT.

This chain links TRBV6-1 with TRBJ2-5, with TRBD1 identical over 9 bases. V gave up 6 bases and J gave up 5 bases; unmatched junction bases: 10. The germline V gene has CDR1 MNHNS and CDR2 SASEGT. The CDR3 contains 15 residues. The CDR3 DNA follows: TGTGCCAGCAGCCTCACACAGGGGGCTTGGGAGACCCAGTACTTC. This gives the protein CASSLTQGAWETQYF.

This clonotype was found a few times. The rearrangement uses TRBV12-5 and TRBJ1-1; D ambiguous. V lost 2 bases to trimming and J lost 1 base, with 5 bases between them. This CDR3 spans 13 amino acids. The germline V gene has CDR1 LGHNT and CDR2 FRNRAP. The CDR3 reads CASGLSGNTEAFF. CDR3 sequence (DNA): TGTGCTAGTGGTTTGTCAGGGAACACTGAAGCTTTCTTT.

This clonotype was detected many times. This chain links TRBV30 with TRBJ2-7; 8 nucleotides agree with TRBD1. CDR3 length: 16 amino acids. V was pared by 1 base and J by 2 bases, with 10 bases of the junction left unmatched. Germline lookup yields CDR1 GTSNPN and CDR2 SVGIG (reference sequence). CDR3 DNA: TGTGCCTGGAGTGACTTTAGAGGACAGGGAGCCTACGAGCAGTACTTC. Translating it yields CAWSDFRGQGAYEQYF.

This clonotype was seen many times. The J gene is TRBJ2-1, the V gene TRBV11-2; TRBD2 aligns across 8 bases. This CDR3 is 18 amino acids long. V was clipped by 5 bases and J by 4 bases; unmatched bases: 16. Germline V lookup: CDR1 SGHAT, CDR2 FQNNGV. The CDR3 coding sequence is TGTGCCAGCAGCCCCAGAGTGGCTGTAGCGGGAACTTACAATGAGCAGTTCTTC. Translated: CASSPRVAVAGTYNEQFF. Variable domain in full (rest from reference TRBV11-2 and TRBJ2-1): EAGVAQSPRYKIIEKRQSVAFWCNPISGHATLYWYQQILGQGPKLLIQFQNNGVVDDSQLPKDRFSAERLKGVDSTLKIQPAKLEDSAVYLCASSPRVAVAGTYNEQFFGPGTRLTVL.

This clonotype turned up a few times. This chain connects TRBV20-1 to TRBJ1-4; 7 positions match TRBD1. Germline CDR1 DFQATT, CDR2 SNEGSKA (reference sequence). CDR3 size: 16 residues. The J segment lost 5 bases and the V segment lost 5 bases, leaving 14 bases of the junction unmatched. CDR3 region: CSAYAGGLRINEKLFF. In nucleotides, the CDR3 is TGCAGTGCTTACGCAGGGGGACTTCGGATAAATGAAAAACTGTTTTTT.

This clonotype was observed many times. The genes are TRBV7-2 and TRBJ2-1; D call uncertain. Germline V gene data show CDR1 as SGHTA and CDR2 as FQGNSA. Trimming removed 2 bases at V and 9 bases at J, with 23 bases between. The CDR3 is 17 amino acids. DNA of the CDR3: TGTGCCAGCAGCTTATCAACTACTCAGCTCCCTGGAGTTGAGCAGTTCTTC. Residues: CASSLSTTQLPGVEQFF.

This rearrangement joins TRBV5-1 to TRBJ2-3, with D maybe TRBD2 (6 bases). Germline loops: CDR1 SGHRS, CDR2 YFSETQ. The CDR3 consists of 16 residues. Trimming left V 4 bases short and J 5 bases short, with 20 bases between. CDR3 sequence reads: CASSGRPLSIRDTQYF. The CDR3 DNA follows: TGCGCCAGCAGCGGGAGGCCCCTGTCGATTCGAGATACGCAGTATTTT. Complete variable domain (other parts from reference TRBV5-1 and TRBJ2-3): KAGVTQTPRYLIKTRGQQVTLSCSPISGHRSVSWYQQTPGQGLQFLFEYFSETQRNKGNFPGRFSGRQFSNSRSEMNVSTLELGDSALYLCASSGRPLSIRDTQYFGPGTRLTVL.

V gene TRBV20-1 combines with J gene TRBJ1-5; D is perhaps TRBD1 (5 bases). In germline, CDR1 is DFQATT, CDR2 SNEGSKA (reference sequence). The CDR3 length is 16 residues. V lost 4 bases and J lost 9, with 25 bases in between. The CDR3 sequence: CSATRRDSMIYGPQHF. The CDR3 nucleotides read TGCAGTGCTACTCGCAGGGACTCAATGATATACGGGCCCCAGCATTTT.

This clonotype was detected ten times or more. The chain has TRBV10-3 and TRBJ2-1; 10 bases match TRBD2. The V and J ends lost 8 bases and 7 bases, in that order; junction bases with no gene match: 17. This CDR3 region has 17 residues. Germline loops: CDR1 ENHRY, CDR2 SYGVKD. The CDR3 DNA reads TGTGCCATCGGGACCGGGACTAGCGAACCCCCATGGAATGAGCAGTTCTTC. Its protein product is CAIGTGTSEPPWNEQFF.

J is TRBJ2-7 and V is TRBV19; 9 positions agree with TRBD1. The CDR3 sequence is 17 residues long. Germline assignment: CDR1 LNHDA and CDR2 SQIVND (reference sequence). V lost 5 bases, J lost 0 bases, and 11 bases stayed unmatched. CDR3 coding DNA: TGTGCCAGTAGTTGGACAGGGGTCCCGGGCTACTCCTACGAGCAGTACTTC. It is translated as CASSWTGVPGYSYEQYF.

This clonotype came up many times. The CDR3 DNA is TGTGCCAGCCAGGGGGCCAAAAACATTCAGTACTTC. Amino acid sequence: CASQGAKNIQYF. The chain couples TRBV3-1 to TRBJ2-4, with D perhaps TRBD1 (6 bases). Germline-derived CDR1 and CDR2 are LGHDT and YNNKEL (reference sequence). The CDR3 covers 12 residues. V lost 8 bases and J 1 base, leaving 6 bases between the germline ends.

This clonotype occurred many times. The rearrangement uses TRBV18 and TRBJ2-5; 8 bases agree with TRBD2. Trimming cost V 6 bases and J 1 base; bases outside gene matches: 7. CDR3 length: 15 amino acids. The germline V gene has CDR1 KGHSH and CDR2 LQKENI. CDR3 region: CASSDLAGRQETQYF. The CDR3 DNA is TGTGCCAGCTCGGATCTAGCGGGCCGCCAAGAGACCCAGTACTTC.

This clonotype was observed a few times. The V and J genes are TRBV19 and TRBJ2-1; D possibly corresponds to TRBD1 (6 bases). Germline V gene lookup returns CDR1 LNHDA and CDR2 SQIVND (reference sequence). The CDR3 runs to 15 residues. Trimming removed 3 bases at V and 7 bases at J, with 16 bases between. The CDR3 DNA reads as TGTGCCAGTAGTATCGGCGGGTTGGGGGCAAATGAGCAGTTCTTC. Amino acid sequence: CASSIGGLGANEQFF.

This clonotype was recorded at least ten times. This chain links TRBV3-1 with TRBJ2-1; D gene unclear. Germline V gene data show CDR1 as LGHDT and CDR2 as YNNKEL (reference sequence). The V end lost 4 bases, the J end lost 7 bases, and 8 bases lay between the germline ends. The CDR3 has 12 amino acids. The CDR3 DNA sequence: TGTGCCAGCAGCCGCTACGAGAATGAGCAGTTCTTC. It codes for CASSRYENEQFF.

This clonotype was counted many times. CDR3 protein: CASSGHSSSYNEQFF. The CDR3 DNA is TGTGCCAGCAGCGGGCATTCAAGCTCCTACAATGAGCAGTTCTTC. The chain joins TRBV7-9 to TRBJ2-1; D is undetermined. Germline CDR1 is SEHNR and CDR2 is FQNEAQ (reference sequence). CDR3 length: 15 residues. The V and J ends lost 5 bases and 0 bases respectively, with 11 bases between them. The complete variable domain, with remaining parts taken from reference TRBV7-9 and TRBJ2-1, reads DTGVSQNPRHKITKRGQNVTFRCDPISEHNRLYWYRQTLGQGPEFLTYFQNEAQLEKSRLLSDRFSAERPKGSFSTLEIQRTEQGDSAMYLCASSGHSSSYNEQFFGPGTRLTVL.

In this sample, this clonotype turned up many times. This rearrangement joins TRBV5-1 to TRBJ2-3; TRBD2 aligns across 8 bases. The CDR3 is 16 residues long. J lost 3 bases, V lost 2 bases, and 8 bases had no gene match. The germline gives CDR1 SGHRS, CDR2 YFSETQ. DNA for the CDR3: TGCGCCAGCAGCTTACGACAGGCGGGAGGAACAGATACGCAGTATTTT. This encodes CASSLRQAGGTDTQYF.

This clonotype was observed a few times. This chain connects TRBV20-1 to TRBJ2-7; 13 bases map to TRBD2. The germline V gene encodes CDR1 DFQATT and CDR2 SNEGSKA (reference sequence). The CDR3 runs to 16 residues. The V and J ends lost 0 bases and 6 bases, in that order; junction bases with no gene match: 8. In nucleotides, the CDR3 is TGCAGTGCTAGAGATCCAGGGACTAGCGGGACGGGCGAGCAGTACTTC. This translates into CSARDPGTSGTGEQYF.

This clonotype was seen ten or more times. This sequence joins TRBV20-1 and TRBJ2-1; 10 bases fit TRBD1. CDR3 length: 16 residues. The germline CDR1 and CDR2 sequences are DFQATT and SNEGSKA (reference sequence). Trimming removed 5 bases from V and 4 bases from J; junction bases left unmatched: 11. Written as DNA, the CDR3 is TGCAGTGCTCATCGGCGGGACAGGGGATTGTACAATGAGCAGTTCTTC. Its protein product is CSAHRRDRGLYNEQFF.

The chain's CDR3 is CASSFGTPEQYF. CDR3 nucleotides: TGTGCCAGCAGTTTCGGCACTCCGGAGCAGTACTTC. This chain connects TRBV12-3 or TRBV12-4 to TRBJ2-7; D is unclear. The CDR3 is made up of 12 amino acids. V dropped 3 bases and J dropped 7 bases, with 10 bases sitting between them.

At least ten counts were recorded for this clonotype. This chain uses TRBV6-6 with TRBJ2-7, with TRBD2 matching 9 bases. V was clipped by 0 bases and J by 1 base; unmatched bases: 7. CDR1 is MNHNY and CDR2 is SVGAGI in the germline V gene (reference sequence). The CDR3 loop spans 17 amino acids. In nucleotides, the CDR3 is TGTGCCAGCAGTTACTCCCCGCTAGCGGGACGTTCCTACGAGCAGTACTTC. Protein sequence: CASSYSPLAGRSYEQYF.

This clonotype was seen many times. The chain uses TRBV7-3 and TRBJ2-3; D is unclear. The CDR3 extends over 14 amino acids. The V gene's germline CDR1 is SGHTA and CDR2 FQGTGA. The V end lost 1 base, the J end lost 2 bases, and 7 bases lay between the germline ends. CDR3 residues: CASSLIPDTDTQYF. Here the CDR3 DNA reads TGTGCCAGCAGCTTAATTCCAGACACAGATACGCAGTATTTT.

This clonotype showed up many times. The rearrangement links TRBV3-1 to TRBJ2-7; either TRBD1 or TRBD2 may fit D (5 bases each). CDR3 size: 15 residues. The V gene's germline CDR1 is LGHDT and CDR2 YNNKEL (reference sequence). The V end was cut by 2 bases, the J end by 6 bases, with 17 bases between. Here the CDR3 DNA reads TGTGCCAGCAGCCAATTCCTACCCGGGGCGAGCGAGCAGTACTTC. It encodes CASSQFLPGASEQYF.

This chain connects TRBV20-1 to TRBJ2-3; the D gene is possibly TRBD2 (6 bases). Germline V gene lookup returns CDR1 DFQATT and CDR2 SNEGSKA (reference sequence). The V and J ends lost 1 base and 3 bases respectively, with 14 bases between them. CDR3 size: 15 residues. This chain's CDR3 is CSARGGVLRTDTQYF. DNA of the CDR3: TGCAGTGCTAGAGGGGGGGTTTTAAGGACAGATACGCAGTATTTT.

This clonotype was seen only a few times. The chain couples TRBV7-2 to TRBJ2-3; 7 bases are a match to TRBD2. V lost 3 bases and J lost 5; bases outside the gene matches: 8. Germline V gene sequence: CDR1 SGHTA, CDR2 FQGNSA. CDR3 size: 15 residues. As DNA, the CDR3 is TGTGCCAGCAGCTTCGGCGGGAGCGGAAGAGATACGCAGTATTTT. The encoded protein is CASSFGGSGRDTQYF.

This clonotype showed up just a few times. The V call is TRBV5-5, the J call TRBJ1-2; D gene ambiguous. Between the trimmed V and J ends, which lost 0 bases and 3 bases, there was a span of 3 bases. This CDR3 has 12 residues. In germline, CDR1 is SGHKS, CDR2 YYEKEE (reference sequence). This CDR3 is CASSLDYYGYTF. In nucleotides, the CDR3 is TGTGCCAGCAGCTTGGATTACTATGGCTACACCTTC.